This T cell receptor beta chain is from a study of T cells in Graves' hyperthyroidism and ophthalmopathy. Study summary: The authors collected peripheral blood at initial diagnosis, before any treatment.

The investigators amplified TCR beta CDR3 regions from RNA transcripts. TCR CDR3 underwent first-round RT-PCR with the HTBI primer set. MiXCR was run by TCRdb on the multiplex PCR reads, yielding one entry per CDR3 protein. This sample yields about 560,000 distinct CDR3 sequences, of which 16% are seen a single time; 18% belongs to the top ten. Reasons for excluding patients were uncontrolled infection, other autoimmune disease, pregnancy or lactation. Extraction of PBMCs used roughly 9.6 ml of fresh peripheral blood. About this clonotype: Its antigen remains unknown.

The study's findings and limits: Ophthalmopathy stood apart from stable hyperthyroidism in a 13 V-J model.

CDR1 and CDR2 (germline): SEHNR, FQNEAQ (reference sequence). The ends were cut back, 5 bases at V and 4 bases at J, with 15 bases in the middle. The CDR3 has 15 residues. Sequenced input: blood. The rearrangement joins TRBV7-9 to TRBJ2-1; the D gene is possibly TRBD1 (6 bases). This sequence originates from a woman aged 18-29 years with Graves' hyperthyroidism. This chain's CDR3 is CASSPGQFGYNEQFF. The CDR3 region has the DNA TGTGCCAGCAGCCCTGGACAGTTCGGGTACAATGAGCAGTTCTTC.